The present T cell receptor beta chain was sequenced within a study of blood T cell repertoires in COVID-19. About the study: Sites across the United States, Italy and Spain contributed samples from acute and convalescent COVID-19.

Using immunoSEQ multiplex PCR, the repertoire was profiled, and TCRdb retains in-frame clones only, with some absent. The data show 40,000 to 55,000 clones, roughly 88% seen once. Germline V gives CDR1 SGHTA, CDR2 FQGNSA. V trimming: 4 bases; J trimming: 5 bases; junction bases outside the gene matches: 7. The length of the CDR3 is 16 residues. Input material: peripheral blood. This TCR was sampled from a human donor in a cohort sampled during active COVID-19. This rearrangement joins TRBV7-2 to TRBJ2-1, with TRBD2 matching 11 bases. Here the CDR3 reads CASSWEPGLADNEQFF. In DNA form, the CDR3 reads TGTGCCAGCAGCTGGGAGCCGGGACTAGCGGACAATGAGCAGTTCTTC. Variable domain in full (rest from reference TRBV7-2 and TRBJ2-1): GAGVSQSPSNKVTEKGKDVELRCDPISGHTALYWYRQSLGQGLEFLIYFQGNSAPDKSGLPSDRFSAERTGGSVSTLTIQRTQQEDSAVYLCASSWEPGLADNEQFFGPGTRLTVL.